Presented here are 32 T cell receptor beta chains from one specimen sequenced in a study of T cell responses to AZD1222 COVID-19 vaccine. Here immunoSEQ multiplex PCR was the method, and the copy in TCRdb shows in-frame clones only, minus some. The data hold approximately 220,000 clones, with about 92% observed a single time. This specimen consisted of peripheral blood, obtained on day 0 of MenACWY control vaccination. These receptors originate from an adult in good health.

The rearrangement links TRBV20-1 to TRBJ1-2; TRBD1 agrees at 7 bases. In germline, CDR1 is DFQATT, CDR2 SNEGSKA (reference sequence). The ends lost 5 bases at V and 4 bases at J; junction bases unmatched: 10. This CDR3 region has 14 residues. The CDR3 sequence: CSARDRERFYGYTF. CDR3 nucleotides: TGCAGTGCTCGTGACAGGGAAAGATTCTATGGCTACACCTTC.

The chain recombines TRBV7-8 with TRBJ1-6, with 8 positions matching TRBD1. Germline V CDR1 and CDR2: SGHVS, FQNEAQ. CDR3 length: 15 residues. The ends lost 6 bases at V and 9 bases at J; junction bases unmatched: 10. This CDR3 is CASRPTGGVGSPLHF. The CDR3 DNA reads TGTGCCAGCAGACCAACAGGGGGGGTAGGTTCACCCCTCCACTTT.

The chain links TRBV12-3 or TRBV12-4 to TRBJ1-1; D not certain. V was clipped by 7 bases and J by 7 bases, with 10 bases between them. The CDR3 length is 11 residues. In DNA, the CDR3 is TGTGCCAGCACCTCGTGGGGTGAAGCTTTCTTT. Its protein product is CASTSWGEAFF.

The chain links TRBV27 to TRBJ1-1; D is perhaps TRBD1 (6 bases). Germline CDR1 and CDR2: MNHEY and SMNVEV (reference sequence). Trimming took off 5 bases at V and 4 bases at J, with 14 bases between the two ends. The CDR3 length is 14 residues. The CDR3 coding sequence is TGTGCCAGCAGTCTCCGACAGGTCAGCACTGAAGCTTTCTTT. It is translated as CASSLRQVSTEAFF.

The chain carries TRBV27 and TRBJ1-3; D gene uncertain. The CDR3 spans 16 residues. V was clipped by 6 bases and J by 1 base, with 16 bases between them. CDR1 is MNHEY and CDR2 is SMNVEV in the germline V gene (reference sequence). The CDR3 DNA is TGTGCCAGCAGACCCGGACGGATCTGGTCTGGAAACACCATATATTTT. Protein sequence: CASRPGRIWSGNTIYF.

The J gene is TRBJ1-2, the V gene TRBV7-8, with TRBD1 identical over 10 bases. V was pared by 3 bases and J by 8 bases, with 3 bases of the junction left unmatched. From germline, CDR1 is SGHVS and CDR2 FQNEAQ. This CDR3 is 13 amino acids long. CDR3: CASSLGTGEGYTF. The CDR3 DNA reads TGTGCCAGCAGCTTGGGGACAGGGGAAGGCTACACCTTC.

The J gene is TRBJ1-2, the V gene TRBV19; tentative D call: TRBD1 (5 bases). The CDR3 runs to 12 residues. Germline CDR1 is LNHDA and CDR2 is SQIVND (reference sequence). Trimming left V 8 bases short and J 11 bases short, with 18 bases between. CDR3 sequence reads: CASLGTAWMYTF. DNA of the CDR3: TGTGCCAGTTTAGGGACCGCCTGGATGTACACCTTC.

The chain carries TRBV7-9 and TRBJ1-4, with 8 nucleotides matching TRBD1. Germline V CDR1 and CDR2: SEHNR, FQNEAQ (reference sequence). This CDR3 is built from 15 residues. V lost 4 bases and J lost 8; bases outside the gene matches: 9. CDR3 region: CASSSGQGGAEKLFF. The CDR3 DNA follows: TGTGCCAGCAGCTCAGGACAGGGAGGTGCCGAAAAACTGTTTTTT.

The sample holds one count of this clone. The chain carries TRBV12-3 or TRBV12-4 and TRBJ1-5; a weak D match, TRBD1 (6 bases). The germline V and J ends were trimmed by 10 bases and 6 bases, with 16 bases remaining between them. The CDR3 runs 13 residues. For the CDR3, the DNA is TGTGCCACCCGGGTGGGGGCTTCTCAGCCCCAGCATTTT. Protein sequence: CATRVGASQPQHF.

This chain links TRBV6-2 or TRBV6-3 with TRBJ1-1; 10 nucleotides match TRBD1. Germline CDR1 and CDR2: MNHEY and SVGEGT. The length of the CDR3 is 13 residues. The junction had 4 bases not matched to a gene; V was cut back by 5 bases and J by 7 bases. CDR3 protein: CASSRTGGGEAFF. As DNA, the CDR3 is TGTGCCAGCAGTAGGACAGGGGGTGGTGAAGCTTTCTTT.

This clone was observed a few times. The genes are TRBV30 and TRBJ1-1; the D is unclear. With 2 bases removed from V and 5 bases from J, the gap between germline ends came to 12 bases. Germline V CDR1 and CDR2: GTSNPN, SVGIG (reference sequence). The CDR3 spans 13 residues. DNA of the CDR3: TGTGCCTGGAGTAAAAACATAGGGACTGAAGCTTTCTTT. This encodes CAWSKNIGTEAFF.

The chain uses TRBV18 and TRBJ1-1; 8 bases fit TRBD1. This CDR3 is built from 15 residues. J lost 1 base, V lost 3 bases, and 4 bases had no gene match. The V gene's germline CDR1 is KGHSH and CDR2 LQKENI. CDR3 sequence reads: CASSPDRARNTEAFF. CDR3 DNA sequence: TGTGCCAGCTCACCGGACAGGGCAAGGAACACTGAAGCTTTCTTT.

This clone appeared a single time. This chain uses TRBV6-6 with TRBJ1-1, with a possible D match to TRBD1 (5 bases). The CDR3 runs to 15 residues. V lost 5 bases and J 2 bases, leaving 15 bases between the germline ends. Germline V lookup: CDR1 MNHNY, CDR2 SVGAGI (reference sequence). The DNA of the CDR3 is TGTGCCAGCAGTATCCCGGGACGGAAAAACACTGAAGCTTTCTTT. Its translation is CASSIPGRKNTEAFF.

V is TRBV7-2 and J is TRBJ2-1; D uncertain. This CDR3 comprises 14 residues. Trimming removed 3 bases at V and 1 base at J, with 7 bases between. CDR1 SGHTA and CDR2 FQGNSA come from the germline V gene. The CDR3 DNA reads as TGTGCCAGCAGCTTTGGATCATCCTACAATGAGCAGTTCTTC. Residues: CASSFGSSYNEQFF.

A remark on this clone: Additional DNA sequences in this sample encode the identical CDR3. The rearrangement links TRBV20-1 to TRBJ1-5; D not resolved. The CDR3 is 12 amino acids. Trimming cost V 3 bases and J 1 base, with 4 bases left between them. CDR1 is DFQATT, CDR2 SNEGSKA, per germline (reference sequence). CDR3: CSASRSNQPQHF. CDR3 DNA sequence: TGCAGTGCTAGTCGAAGCAATCAGCCCCAGCATTTT.

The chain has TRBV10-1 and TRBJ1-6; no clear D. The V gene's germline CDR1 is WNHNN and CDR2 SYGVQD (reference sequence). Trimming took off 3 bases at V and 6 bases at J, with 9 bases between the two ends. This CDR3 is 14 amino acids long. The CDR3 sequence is CASSEPGLNSPLHF. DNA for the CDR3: TGCGCCAGCAGTGAACCGGGTCTTAATTCACCCCTCCACTTT.

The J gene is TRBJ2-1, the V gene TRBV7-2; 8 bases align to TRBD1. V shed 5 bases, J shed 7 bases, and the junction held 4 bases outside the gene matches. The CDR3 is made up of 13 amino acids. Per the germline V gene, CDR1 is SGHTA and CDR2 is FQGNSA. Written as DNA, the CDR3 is TGTGCCAGCAGCCCGGACAGGGAAAATGAGCAGTTCTTC. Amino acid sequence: CASSPDRENEQFF. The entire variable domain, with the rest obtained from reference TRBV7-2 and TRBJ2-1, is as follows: GAGVSQSPSNKVTEKGKDVELRCDPISGHTALYWYRQSLGQGLEFLIYFQGNSAPDKSGLPSDRFSAERTGGSVSTLTIQRTQQEDSAVYLCASSPDRENEQFFGPGTRLTVL.

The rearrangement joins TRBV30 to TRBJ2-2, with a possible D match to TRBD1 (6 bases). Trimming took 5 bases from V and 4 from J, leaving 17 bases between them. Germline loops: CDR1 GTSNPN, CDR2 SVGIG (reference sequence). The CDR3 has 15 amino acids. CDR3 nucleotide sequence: TGTGCCTGGGAAACGGACAGCCGGGCCACCGGGGAGCTGTTTTTT. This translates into CAWETDSRATGELFF. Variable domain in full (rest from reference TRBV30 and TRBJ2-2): SQTIHQWPATLVQPVGSPLSLECTVEGTSNPNLYWYRQAAGRGLQLLFYSVGIGQISSEVPQNLSASRPQDRQFILSSKKLLLSDSGFYLCAWETDSRATGELFFGEGSRLTVL.

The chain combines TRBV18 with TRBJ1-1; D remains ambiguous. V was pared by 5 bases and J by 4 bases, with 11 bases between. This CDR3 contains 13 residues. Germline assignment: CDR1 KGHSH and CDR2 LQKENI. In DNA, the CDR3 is TGTGCCAGCTCATCCGGATGGGGCACTGAAGCTTTCTTT. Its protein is CASSSGWGTEAFF.

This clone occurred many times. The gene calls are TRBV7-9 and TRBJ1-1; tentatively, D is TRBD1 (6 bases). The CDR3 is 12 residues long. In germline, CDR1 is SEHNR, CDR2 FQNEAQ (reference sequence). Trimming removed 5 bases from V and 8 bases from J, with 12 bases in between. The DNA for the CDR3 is TGTGCCAGCAGCAGGACAGCAGTAGAAGCTTTCTTT. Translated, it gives CASSRTAVEAFF.

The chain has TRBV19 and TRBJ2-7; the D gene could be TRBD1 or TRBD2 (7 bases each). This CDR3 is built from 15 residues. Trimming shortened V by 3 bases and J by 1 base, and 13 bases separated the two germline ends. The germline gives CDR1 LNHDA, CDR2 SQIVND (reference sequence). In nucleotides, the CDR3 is TGTGCCAGTAGTATGAGCGGGACAGCATCCTACGAGCAGTACTTC. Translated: CASSMSGTASYEQYF.

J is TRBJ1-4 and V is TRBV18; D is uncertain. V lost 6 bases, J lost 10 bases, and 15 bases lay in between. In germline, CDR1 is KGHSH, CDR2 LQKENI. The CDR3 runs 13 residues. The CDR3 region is CASSPKDRGKLFF. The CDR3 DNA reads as TGTGCCAGCTCCCCGAAAGATCGGGGAAAACTGTTTTTT. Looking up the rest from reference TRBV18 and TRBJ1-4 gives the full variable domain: NAGVMQNPRHLVRRRGQEARLRCSPMKGHSHVYWYRQLPEEGLKFMVYLQKENIIDESGMPKERFSAEFPKEGPSILRIQQVVRGDSAAYFCASSPKDRGKLFFGSGTQLSVL.

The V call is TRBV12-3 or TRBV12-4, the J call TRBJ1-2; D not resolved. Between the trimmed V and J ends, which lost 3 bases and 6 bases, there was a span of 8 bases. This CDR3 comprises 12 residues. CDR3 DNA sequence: TGTGCCAGCAGTTTCTCGGGTAATGGCTACACCTTC. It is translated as CASSFSGNGYTF.

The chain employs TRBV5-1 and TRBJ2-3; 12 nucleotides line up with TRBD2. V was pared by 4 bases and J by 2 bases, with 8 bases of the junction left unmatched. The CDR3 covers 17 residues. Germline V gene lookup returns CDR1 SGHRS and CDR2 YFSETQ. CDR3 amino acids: CASSQSSGGAVTDTQYF. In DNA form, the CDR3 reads TGCGCCAGCAGCCAGTCTAGCGGGGGGGCGGTCACAGATACGCAGTATTTT. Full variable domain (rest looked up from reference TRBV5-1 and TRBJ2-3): KAGVTQTPRYLIKTRGQQVTLSCSPISGHRSVSWYQQTPGQGLQFLFEYFSETQRNKGNFPGRFSGRQFSNSRSEMNVSTLELGDSALYLCASSQSSGGAVTDTQYFGPGTRLTVL.

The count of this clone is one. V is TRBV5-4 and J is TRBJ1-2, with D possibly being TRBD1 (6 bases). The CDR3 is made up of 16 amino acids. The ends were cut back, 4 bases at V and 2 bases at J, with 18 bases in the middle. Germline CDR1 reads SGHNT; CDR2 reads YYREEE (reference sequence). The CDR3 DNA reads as TGTGCCAGCAGCACCCAAGGGGGAGGGCACAACTATGGCTACACCTTC. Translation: CASSTQGGGHNYGYTF. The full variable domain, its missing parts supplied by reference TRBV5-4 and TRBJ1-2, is ETGVTQSPTHLIKTRGQQVTLRCSSQSGHNTVSWYQQALGQGPQFIFQYYREEENGRGNFPPRFSGLQFPNYSSELNVNALELDDSALYLCASSTQGGGHNYGYTFGSGTRLTVV.

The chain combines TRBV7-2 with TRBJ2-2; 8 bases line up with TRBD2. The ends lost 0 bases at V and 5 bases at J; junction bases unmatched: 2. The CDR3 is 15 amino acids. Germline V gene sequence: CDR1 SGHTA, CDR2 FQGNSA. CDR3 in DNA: TGTGCCAGCAGCTTAGCCGGGGGGGTTACCGGGGAGCTGTTTTTT. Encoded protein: CASSLAGGVTGELFF.

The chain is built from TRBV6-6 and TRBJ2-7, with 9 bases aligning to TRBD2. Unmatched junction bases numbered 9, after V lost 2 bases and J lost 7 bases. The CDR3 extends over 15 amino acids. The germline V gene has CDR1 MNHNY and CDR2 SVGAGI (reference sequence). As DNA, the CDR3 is TGTGCCAGCAGTTACGGGCGCGGGGGGGCGGAGGAGCAGTACTTC. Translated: CASSYGRGGAEEQYF.

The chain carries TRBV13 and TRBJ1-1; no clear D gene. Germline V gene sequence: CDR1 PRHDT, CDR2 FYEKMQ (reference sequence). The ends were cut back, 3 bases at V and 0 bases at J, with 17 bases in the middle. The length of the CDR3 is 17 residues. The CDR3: CASSFPWLKGMNTEAFF. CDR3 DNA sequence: TGTGCCAGCAGCTTCCCTTGGTTGAAGGGTATGAACACTGAAGCTTTCTTT.

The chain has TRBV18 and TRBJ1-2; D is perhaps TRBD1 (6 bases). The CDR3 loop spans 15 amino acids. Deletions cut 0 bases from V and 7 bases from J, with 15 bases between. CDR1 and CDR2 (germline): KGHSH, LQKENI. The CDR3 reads CASSPPNREEGGYTF. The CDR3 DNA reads TGTGCCAGCTCACCACCGAACAGGGAGGAAGGTGGCTACACCTTC.

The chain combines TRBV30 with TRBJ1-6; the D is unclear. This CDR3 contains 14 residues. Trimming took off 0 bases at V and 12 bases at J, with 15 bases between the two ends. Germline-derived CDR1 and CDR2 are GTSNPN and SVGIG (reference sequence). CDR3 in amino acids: CAWSVFSVREPLHF. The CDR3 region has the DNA TGTGCCTGGAGTGTATTTTCCGTCCGTGAACCCCTCCACTTT.

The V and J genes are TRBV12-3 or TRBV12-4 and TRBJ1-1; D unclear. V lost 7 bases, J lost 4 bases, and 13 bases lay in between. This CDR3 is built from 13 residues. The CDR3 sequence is CASTLLGSTEAFF. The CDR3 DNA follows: TGTGCCAGCACACTGCTGGGGAGCACTGAAGCTTTCTTT.

The chain's CDR3 is CASSQDRGLQETQYF. In DNA, the CDR3 is TGCGCCAGCAGCCAAGATCGGGGCCTTCAAGAGACCCAGTACTTC. This chain links TRBV4-1 with TRBJ2-5; D assignment may be TRBD1 or TRBD2 (5 bases each). The V gene's germline CDR1 is MGHRA and CDR2 YSYEKL. The CDR3 consists of 15 residues. Trimming stripped 0 bases from V and 2 bases from J, with 10 bases between.